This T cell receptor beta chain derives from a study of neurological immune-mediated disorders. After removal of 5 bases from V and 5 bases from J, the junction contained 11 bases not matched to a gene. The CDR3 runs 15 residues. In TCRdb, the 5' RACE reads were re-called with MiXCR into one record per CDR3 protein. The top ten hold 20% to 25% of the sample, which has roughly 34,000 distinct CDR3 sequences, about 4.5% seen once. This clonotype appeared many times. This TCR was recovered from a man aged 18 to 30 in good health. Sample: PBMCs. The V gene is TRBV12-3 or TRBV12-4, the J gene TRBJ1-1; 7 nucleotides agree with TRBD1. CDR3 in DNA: TGTGCCAGCAGTCCGAACAGGGGATCGTTTACTGAAGCTTTCTTT. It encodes CASSPNRGSFTEAFF.